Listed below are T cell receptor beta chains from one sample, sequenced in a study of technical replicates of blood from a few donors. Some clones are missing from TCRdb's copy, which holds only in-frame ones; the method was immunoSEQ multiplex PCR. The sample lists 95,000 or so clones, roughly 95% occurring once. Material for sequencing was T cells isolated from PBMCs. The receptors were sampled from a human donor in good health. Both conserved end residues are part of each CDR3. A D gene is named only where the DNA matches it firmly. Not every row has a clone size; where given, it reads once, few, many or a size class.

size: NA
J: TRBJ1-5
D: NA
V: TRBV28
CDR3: CASSSDQPQHF
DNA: TGTGCCAGCAGTTCTGATCAGCCCCAGCATTTT

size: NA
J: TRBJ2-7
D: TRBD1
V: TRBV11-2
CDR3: CASSLNPTGLEQYF
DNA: TGTGCCAGCAGCCTTAACCCGACAGGGCTCGAGCAGTACTTC

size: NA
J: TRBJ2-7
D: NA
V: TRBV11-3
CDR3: CASSWTTYEQYF
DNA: TGTGCCAGCAGCTGGACTACTTACGAGCAGTACTTC

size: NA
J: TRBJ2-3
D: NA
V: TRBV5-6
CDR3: CASSRGDTQYF
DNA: TGTGCCAGCAGCCGGGGGGATACGCAGTATTTT

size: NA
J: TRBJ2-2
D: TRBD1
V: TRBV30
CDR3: CAWSVRGLYTGELFF
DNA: TGTGCCTGGAGTGTGAGGGGGCTTTACACCGGGGAGCTGTTTTTT

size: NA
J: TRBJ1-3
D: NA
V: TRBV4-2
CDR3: CASSQEEFKFSSGNTIYF
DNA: TGTGCCAGCAGCCAAGAAGAATTTAAGTTCAGCTCTGGAAACACCATATATTTT

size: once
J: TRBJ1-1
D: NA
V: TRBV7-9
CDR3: CASSLGYLGAGEAFF
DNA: TGTGCCAGCAGCTTAGGGTACCTGGGGGCCGGTGAAGCTTTCTTT

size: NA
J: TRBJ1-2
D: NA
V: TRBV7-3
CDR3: CASSLNRDNGYTF
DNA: TGTGCCAGCAGCTTAAACAGGGACAACGGCTACACCTTC

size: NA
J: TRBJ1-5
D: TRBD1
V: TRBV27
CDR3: CASSFITGGVNQPQHF
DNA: TGTGCCAGCAGTTTTATTACAGGGGGCGTGAATCAGCCCCAGCATTTT

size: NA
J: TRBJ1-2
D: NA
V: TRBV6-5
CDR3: CASSYQGQYYGYTF
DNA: TGTGCCAGCAGTTACCAGGGACAATACTATGGCTACACCTTC

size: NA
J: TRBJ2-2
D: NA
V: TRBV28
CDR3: CASSFTGTTGELFF
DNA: TGTGCCAGCAGTTTTACAGGGACCACCGGGGAGCTGTTTTTT

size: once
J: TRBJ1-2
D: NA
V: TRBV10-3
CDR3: CAISDPDSQSYGYTF
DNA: TGTGCCATCAGTGACCCAGATTCACAAAGCTATGGCTACACCTTC

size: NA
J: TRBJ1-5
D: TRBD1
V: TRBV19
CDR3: CASLGHTGQAYQPQHF
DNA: TGTGCCAGTCTGGGGCACACGGGACAGGCCTATCAGCCCCAGCATTTT

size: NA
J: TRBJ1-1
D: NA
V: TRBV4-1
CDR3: CASSQTRGPNTEAFF
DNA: TGCGCCAGCAGCCAAACCAGGGGACCAAACACTGAAGCTTTCTTT

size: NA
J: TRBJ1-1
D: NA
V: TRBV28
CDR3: CASSLYGSTEAFF
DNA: TGTGCCAGCAGTTTATATGGGAGCACTGAAGCTTTCTTT

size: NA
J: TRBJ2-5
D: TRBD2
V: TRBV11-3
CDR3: CASSLLAGGQETQYF
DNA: TGTGCCAGCAGCTTGCTAGCGGGAGGCCAAGAGACCCAGTACTTC

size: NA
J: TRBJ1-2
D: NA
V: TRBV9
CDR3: CASSFTREEAPNGYTF
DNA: TGTGCCAGCAGCTTTACCCGGGAGGAGGCCCCTAATGGCTACACCTTC

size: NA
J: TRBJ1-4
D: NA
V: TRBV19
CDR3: CASSILGGINEKLFF
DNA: TGTGCCAGTAGTATCCTGGGGGGGATTAATGAAAAACTGTTTTTT

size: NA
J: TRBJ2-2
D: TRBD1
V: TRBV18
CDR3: CASSPSPTGGTGELFF
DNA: TGTGCCAGCTCACCAAGTCCAACAGGGGGCACCGGGGAGCTGTTTTTT

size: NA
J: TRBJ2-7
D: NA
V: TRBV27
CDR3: CASSLGLLNEQYF
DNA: TGTGCCAGCAGTTTAGGTTTACTAAACGAGCAGTACTTC

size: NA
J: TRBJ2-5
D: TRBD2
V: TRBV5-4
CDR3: CASSFGGTSGLGETQYF
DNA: TGTGCCAGCAGCTTCGGGGGGACTAGCGGGTTAGGAGAGACCCAGTACTTC

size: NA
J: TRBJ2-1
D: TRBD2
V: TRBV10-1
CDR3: CASSDQSGRIDEQFF
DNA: TGCGCCAGCAGTGATCAAAGCGGGAGAATCGATGAGCAGTTCTTC

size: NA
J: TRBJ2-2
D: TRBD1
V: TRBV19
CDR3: CASRTGRAGELFF
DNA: TGTGCCAGCAGGACAGGACGCGCCGGGGAGCTGTTTTTT